The subject of this entry is one T cell receptor beta chain. Its antigen is not known. Naive CD8 cells lacked CD45RO, underwent positive selection for CCR7 and left out terminally differentiated effector memory CD45RA+ cells. Everyone who donated was a Caucasian adult who lived in Nashville, Tennessee. The assay ran at deep level. This table comes from immunoSEQ multiplex PCR, and its TCRdb copy is limited to in-frame clones, with some not included. The sample gives about 2.1 million clones, 93% of which show up once; approximately 1.6% is in the top ten. Germline CDR1 MNHNS, CDR2 SASEGT. The CDR3 totals 15 residues. V lost 2 bases, J lost 2 bases, and 11 bases lay in between. This sample is part of a study of shared clonotypes between healthy human individuals. Regarding the study as a whole: Non-shared clonotypes had lower generation probabilities than clonotypes shared by all four sorted-subset donors.

The TCR sequence derives from a man aged 18 to 29 in good health. Some clones in this sample may be carry-over from other donors' samples. Material for sequencing was naive CD8+ T cells from PBMCs. V and J are TRBV6-1 and TRBJ2-3; no firm D call. CDR3 residues: CASSELAGITDTQYF. CDR3 in DNA: TGTGCCAGCAGTGAACTCGCAGGTATCACAGATACGCAGTATTTT.